This T cell receptor (beta chain) was identified in a study of blood T cell repertoires in COVID-19 (TCRdb year 2020). Background on the whole study: Samples covering the acute and convalescent phases of COVID-19 were provided by collaborators in the United States, Italy and Spain. Samples were obtained from the ongoing ImmuneRACE study (first 160 participants) and from 1,254 subjects provided by 6 global collaborators. The material from the prospective study consisted of cDNA or gDNA derived from T cells, B-cell-depleted T cells, or PBMCs. The repertoires were released in a freely available public database meant as a resource for research on the immune response to SARS-CoV-2. Where HLA class I and class II types were available, the types were taken from metadata supplied by the sample provider, not from assay-based typing. The sample metadata nearly always contained a de-identified subject ID, COVID-19 status, age in years and sex. The dataset comprised deeply sampled blood TCRbeta repertoires from subjects exposed to, actively infected with, or recovered from COVID-19. The research as a whole found: How much clinical and demographic metadata was included differed by source and by participant, and the metadata was provided uncurated.

With regard to this clone: No cognate antigen has been identified for it. One base away there is no much larger clone; base qualities are not given.

Each collaborating institution followed its own protocols to collect whole blood in K2EDTA tubes. For TCRbeta analysis, collaborators shipped samples as frozen whole blood, isolated PBMCs, or DNA extracted from either of those sample types. Including cysteine and phenylalanine, the CDR3 has 17 amino acids. Just the 51-base CDR3 DNA is kept, in frame starting at base 1. V is reduced by 4 bases and J by 0 bases, leaving a spacing of 18 bases between them. The germline V gene yields SNHLY for CDR1 and FYNNEI for CDR2. TCRbeta CDR3 regions were amplified from genomic DNA using the immunoSEQ Assay, a bias-controlled multiplex PCR. From the authors' description of their analysis: The number of nucleated cells in each sample was estimated by amplification of reference gene primers within the assay. Sequence reads were collapsed and filtered to measure the absolute abundance of every unique TCRbeta CDR3 rearrangement. For each sample, productive Simpson clonality was calculated as the square root of Simpson's diversity index across productive rearrangements. TCRdb took over this immuneACCESS table, retaining in-frame rearrangements with V and J assigned. Such tables are incomplete; in checked studies, under half of the missing clones stem from an unresolved V gene, and the remainder is unexplained. For V, J and clone size, that table is used; D and trimming come from the DNA. The sample table shows roughly 260,000 clones, and around 87% are seen once. Of the sample, 2.3% falls within the top ten clones.

This clonotype originated in a woman aged 50 to 60 with acute or convalescent COVID-19. Specimen: peripheral blood. The chain couples TRBV2 to TRBJ1-2; tentative D gene TRBD1, with 6 bases matching. The CDR3 region reads CASSGPDSRLTNYGYTF. The nucleotides read TGTGCCAGCAGTGGACCGGACAGCCGACTTACTAACTATGGCTACACCTTC.